One and the same sample provided the 5 T cell receptor beta chains below, sequenced in a study of vaccination and CD4 T cells after COVID-19 (dated by TCRdb to between 2021 and 2024). These receptors' antigens are unknown. The library was obtained by PCR. Reads for this sample came from an Illumina iSeq 100. At the Johns Hopkins FTIC core, DNA from the cultured CD4+ T cells underwent TCR sequencing with the Oncomine TCR Beta short-read assay. Using fastp at Q25 and MiXCR, TCRdb reprocessed the public reads and kept productive beta chains. Records with the same CDR3 protein are collapsed into one entry carrying the most frequent genes and DNA. The sample contains roughly 15,000 distinct CDR3 sequences, 50% to 65% of them found a single time. Of the sample, 8% to 11% is held by the ten largest clones. This specimen's treatment or condition label, interpreted: roughly 10-day PBMC culture with coronavirus spike peptide pools or control peptides (ViraFEST assay).

The specimen sequenced was CD4+ T cells from blood, cultured in vitro. These TCRs come from a human donor who had recovered from COVID-19.

A remark on this clonotype: At one end, the junction sequence differs from germline, possibly due to a read error. The chain joins TRBV5-6 to TRBJ2-3; D ambiguous. This CDR3 region has 13 residues. Germline-derived CDR1 and CDR2 are SGHDT and YYEEEE. CDR3 protein: CASCLAGVDTQYF. For the CDR3, the DNA is TGTGCCAGCTGCTTAGCTGGGGTGGATACGCAGTATTTT.

V usage is TRBV18 and J usage is TRBJ2-7, with a weak D call TRBD2 (6 bases). Germline assignment: CDR1 KGHSH and CDR2 LQKENI. Trimming stripped 2 bases from V and 3 bases from J, with 17 bases between. The CDR3 consists of 16 residues. The CDR3 region has the DNA TGTGCCAGCTCACCAAGTGGCCAGCGGGCCATCTACGAGCAGTACTTC. Protein sequence: CASSPSGQRAIYEQYF.

J is TRBJ2-1 and V is TRBV15; 7 bases agree with TRBD1. This CDR3 has 15 residues. Germline lookup yields CDR1 LNHNV and CDR2 YYDKDF (reference sequence). V dropped 3 bases and J dropped 0; count of bases not matched to a gene: 2. The CDR3 sequence: CATSSNRGSYNEQFF. The CDR3 nucleotides are TGTGCCACCAGCAGTAACAGGGGCTCCTACAATGAGCAGTTCTTC.

The J gene is TRBJ2-2, the V gene TRBV10-3; D is unclear. This CDR3 has 14 amino acids. Between the trimmed V and J ends, which lost 8 bases and 1 base, there was a span of 11 bases. CDR1 is ENHRY, CDR2 SYGVKD, per germline. CDR3 sequence: CAIGLTRNTGELFF. The CDR3 coding sequence is TGTGCCATCGGTCTCACCCGGAACACCGGGGAGCTGTTTTTT.

The chain is built from TRBV20-1 and TRBJ2-5, with 7 bases identical to TRBD1. Germline V gene sequence: CDR1 DFQATT, CDR2 SNEGSKA (reference sequence). Trimming at V came to 1 base and at J to 5 bases, leaving 10 bases not matched to a gene. This CDR3 comprises 15 residues. The CDR3: CSARVATGAGETQYF. Written as DNA, the CDR3 is TGCAGTGCTAGAGTGGCCACAGGGGCAGGGGAGACCCAGTACTTC.